This TCR beta chain originates from a study of shared clonotypes between healthy human individuals. Findings and caveats of the study: Limitation of the genetic and exposure-history diversity represented came from the few donors.

Trimming stripped 0 bases from V and 4 bases from J, with 8 bases between. The CDR3 covers 14 residues. Germline V CDR1 and CDR2: SGHDN, FVKESK. Combining CD45RO+ cells with CCR7-negative CD45RA+ TemRA cells gave CD8 memory. It was roughly 210 ng DNA, 30,000 or so T cell genomes, that sorted-subset replicate PCRs used. The repertoire was sequenced with immunoSEQ multiplex PCR; TCRdb's copy has only in-frame clones and lacks some. Of hundreds of thousands of clones listed, around 90% are singletons. Turning to this clone: Its antigen remains unknown.

This clonotype was sampled from a man in his late teens or twenties in good health. The gene calls are TRBV14 and TRBJ2-3; no reliable D call. Material: memory CD8+ T cells sorted from blood. Subset described: CD45RO+ cells pooled with CCR7-negative TemRA cells. CDR3 DNA sequence: TGTGCCAGCAGCCAAGAGGCTAGGGCAGATACGCAGTATTTT. Residues: CASSQEARADTQYF.